The 14 T cell receptor beta chains given below trace back to one sample, sequenced in a study of blood T cell repertoires in COVID-19 (dated by TCRdb to the early 2020s). Receptors were amplified or captured by the immunoSEQ multiplex PCR assay. TCRdb retrieved this table from immuneACCESS and kept in-frame rearrangements only. Not all clones are present; in checked studies, unresolved V genes account for under half, and no reason is known for the remainder. This sample lists around 310,000 clones; around 87% were detected once. The ten largest clonotypes hold roughly 1% of the sample. The sequenced material came from peripheral blood. All receptors come from a woman aged 40 to 49 with COVID-19, enrolled during active disease.

This chain connects TRBV29-1 to TRBJ2-1; possible D gene TRBD2, 5 bases. Trimming pared 5 bases from V and 3 bases from J, leaving 11 bases between. Per germline, CDR1 SQVTM and CDR2 ANQGSEA. This CDR3 has 13 residues. Here the CDR3 DNA reads TGCAGCGTTCGAAGCGGAGGCTACAATGAGCAGTTCTTC. Protein: CSVRSGGYNEQFF.

The chain joins TRBV19 to TRBJ2-1; weak D call: TRBD1 (5 bases). Trimming removed 8 bases at V and 4 bases at J, with 15 bases between. The length of the CDR3 is 14 residues. The germline V gene encodes CDR1 LNHDA and CDR2 SQIVND (reference sequence). CDR3 sequence (DNA): TGTGCCAGTGGTCCCAGGGTCTCATACAATGAGCAGTTCTTC. The encoded protein is CASGPRVSYNEQFF.

The chain uses TRBV30 and TRBJ1-2; 7 bases line up with TRBD1. The junction had 8 bases not matched to a gene; V was cut back by 1 base and J by 3 bases. Germline loops: CDR1 GTSNPN, CDR2 SVGIG (reference sequence). The CDR3 consists of 15 residues. CDR3 protein: CAWSGDSEAHYGYTF. The DNA for the CDR3 is TGTGCCTGGAGTGGGGACAGTGAAGCCCACTATGGCTACACCTTC.

J is TRBJ2-1 and V is TRBV5-1; no clear D. CDR3 length equals 14 residues. Trimming took 4 bases from V and 3 from J, leaving 11 bases between them. Germline V gene sequence: CDR1 SGHRS, CDR2 YFSETQ. The CDR3 sequence is CASSPSTSYNEQFF. CDR3 coding DNA: TGCGCCAGCAGCCCATCGACAAGCTACAATGAGCAGTTCTTC.

The chain employs TRBV13 and TRBJ2-7; tentatively, D is TRBD1 (6 bases). Trimming cost V 4 bases and J 9 bases, with 25 bases left between them. CDR1 and CDR2 (germline): PRHDT, FYEKMQ (reference sequence). This CDR3 comprises 16 residues. DNA for the CDR3: TGTGCCAGCAGCTCCACCCAGGGGAACTACTACGACGTGCAGTACTTC. It specifies CASSSTQGNYYDVQYF.

The chain links TRBV18 to TRBJ1-5; tentatively, D is TRBD1 (6 bases). CDR1 is KGHSH and CDR2 is LQKENI in the germline V gene. V gave up 3 bases and J gave up 2 bases, with 17 bases separating them. This CDR3 comprises 17 residues. The CDR3 region is CASSPSPGGVGNQPQHF. For the CDR3, the DNA is TGTGCCAGCTCACCCTCTCCGGGGGGCGTTGGCAATCAGCCCCAGCATTTT.

V gene TRBV4-1 combines with J gene TRBJ2-5; TRBD2 matches at 9 bases. J was trimmed by 2 bases and V by 0 bases; bases with no gene match: 10. CDR1 MGHRA and CDR2 YSYEKL come from the germline V gene. The CDR3 extends over 18 amino acids. Here the CDR3 reads CASSQERGGRPIQETQYF. CDR3 bases: TGCGCCAGCAGCCAAGAGCGGGGGGGCCGACCAATTCAAGAGACCCAGTACTTC.

This sequence joins TRBV28 and TRBJ2-3; 13 nucleotides align to TRBD2. V gave up 6 bases and J gave up 2 bases; unmatched junction bases: 5. CDR1 and CDR2 from the germline V gene are MDHEN and SYDVKM. The CDR3 extends over 16 amino acids. CDR3 in DNA: TGTGCCAGCAGCCGGGGACTAGCGGGGATCACAGATACGCAGTATTTT. Protein: CASSRGLAGITDTQYF.

The J gene is TRBJ2-5, the V gene TRBV5-1; a possible D gene is TRBD1 (6 bases). Trimming took off 4 bases at V and 0 bases at J, with 7 bases between the two ends. Germline assignment: CDR1 SGHRS and CDR2 YFSETQ. The CDR3 is 13 residues long. The CDR3 protein is CASSGGNQETQYF. The CDR3 DNA reads TGCGCCAGCAGCGGGGGCAACCAAGAGACCCAGTACTTC.

The chain links TRBV28 to TRBJ2-7; TRBD1 is a possible D gene (6 bases). Germline loops: CDR1 MDHEN, CDR2 SYDVKM. With 7 bases removed from V and 3 bases from J, the gap between germline ends came to 13 bases. This CDR3 comprises 13 residues. CDR3 residues: CASKPGQIYEQYF. The CDR3 nucleotides read TGTGCCAGCAAACCCGGACAGATCTACGAGCAGTACTTC.

The J gene is TRBJ2-6, the V gene TRBV5-1; TRBD2 is a possible D gene (6 bases). The CDR3 extends over 17 amino acids. V was trimmed by 7 bases and J by 0 bases, leaving 17 bases between them. The germline V gene has CDR1 SGHRS and CDR2 YFSETQ. Here the CDR3 reads CASAGGGLPSGANVLTF. In DNA, the CDR3 is TGCGCCAGCGCAGGTGGGGGGTTACCCTCTGGGGCCAACGTCCTGACTTTC.

The rearrangement uses TRBV5-4 and TRBJ1-3; 11 positions match TRBD1. Germline V gene sequence: CDR1 SGHNT, CDR2 YYREEE (reference sequence). The CDR3 contains 15 residues. The V segment lost 3 bases and the J segment 3 bases; nucleotides outside the gene matches: 2. Written as DNA, the CDR3 is TGTGCCAGCAGCTGGGGACAGGGGGGTGGAAACACCATATATTTT. Its translation: CASSWGQGGGNTIYF.

The J gene is TRBJ2-6, the V gene TRBV18; D gene ambiguous. V was trimmed by 6 bases and J by 2 bases, leaving 8 bases between them. CDR3 length equals 14 residues. Germline-derived CDR1 and CDR2 are KGHSH and LQKENI. The CDR3 reads CASSQLAGANVLTF. The CDR3 coding sequence is TGTGCCAGCTCGCAGTTGGCTGGGGCCAACGTCCTGACTTTC.

The CDR3 sequence is CASSLHRQRLEAFF. CDR3 DNA: TGTGCCAGCAGTTTGCACAGACAGCGCCTTGAAGCTTTCTTT. The V call is TRBV28, the J call TRBJ1-1; possible D gene TRBD1, 5 bases. The germline V gene has CDR1 MDHEN and CDR2 SYDVKM. This CDR3 region has 14 residues. V lost 3 bases to trimming and J lost 7 bases, with 15 bases between them. The full variable domain, rest sourced from reference TRBV28 and TRBJ1-1, is DVKVTQSSRYLVKRTGEKVFLECVQDMDHENMFWYRQDPGLGLRLIYFSYDVKMKEKGDIPEGYSVSREKKERFSLILESASTNQTSMYLCASSLHRQRLEAFFGQGTRLTVV.